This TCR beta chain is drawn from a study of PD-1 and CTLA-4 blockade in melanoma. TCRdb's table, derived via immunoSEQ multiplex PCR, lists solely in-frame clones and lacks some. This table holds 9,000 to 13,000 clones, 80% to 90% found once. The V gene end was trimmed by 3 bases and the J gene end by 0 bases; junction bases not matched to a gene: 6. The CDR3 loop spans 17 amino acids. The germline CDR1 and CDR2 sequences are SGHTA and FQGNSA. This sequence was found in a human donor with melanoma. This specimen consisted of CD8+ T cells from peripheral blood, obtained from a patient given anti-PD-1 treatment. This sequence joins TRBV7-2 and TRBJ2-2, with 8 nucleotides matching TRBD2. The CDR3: CASSFSRLATNTGELFF. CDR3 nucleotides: TGTGCCAGCAGCTTTTCTCGACTAGCGACGAACACCGGGGAGCTGTTTTTT.